Presented here are 28 T cell receptor beta chains from one specimen sequenced in a study of blood T cell repertoires in COVID-19. Using immunoSEQ multiplex PCR, the repertoire was profiled, and TCRdb retains in-frame clones only, with some absent. Among some 460,000 clones listed, roughly 87% were seen once. Material: PBMCs or T cells enriched from blood (not recorded which). These receptors all stem from a woman aged 18 to 35 who had recovered from COVID-19.

The chain couples TRBV10-3 to TRBJ2-5, with a weak D call TRBD2 (6 bases). Between the trimmed V and J ends, which lost 5 bases and 2 bases, there was a span of 12 bases. Germline lookup yields CDR1 ENHRY and CDR2 SYGVKD. This CDR3 is built from 14 residues. This CDR3 is CAISRREGQETQYF. Here the CDR3 DNA reads TGTGCCATCAGTCGGAGGGAAGGGCAAGAGACCCAGTACTTC.

The chain joins TRBV5-1 to TRBJ1-6, with D possibly matching TRBD1 (5 bases). From germline, CDR1 is SGHRS and CDR2 YFSETQ. This CDR3 comprises 16 residues. The V gene lost 0 bases and the J gene lost 4 bases, with 11 bases spanning the gap. In DNA, the CDR3 is TGCGCCAGCAGCTTGGCGGGGACTAGGTATAATTCACCCCTCCACTTT. Translating gives CASSLAGTRYNSPLHF.

The V and J genes are TRBV7-9 and TRBJ1-1, with TRBD1 identical over 7 bases. The CDR3 covers 13 residues. The germline gives CDR1 SEHNR, CDR2 FQNEAQ (reference sequence). Trimming took 1 base from V and 8 from J; bases not matched to a gene: 4. The CDR3 nucleotides read TGTGCCAGCAGCTTAGGATACAGGGGAGAAGCTTTCTTT. Protein sequence: CASSLGYRGEAFF.

The sample holds one count of this clone. The chain couples TRBV4-1 to TRBJ1-5; D unclear. The ends were cut back, 4 bases at V and 3 bases at J, with 10 bases in the middle. The germline V gene has CDR1 MGHRA and CDR2 YSYEKL. This CDR3 has 14 residues. The CDR3 protein is CASSLGLINQPQHF. For the CDR3, the DNA is TGCGCCAGCAGCCTTGGACTGATCAATCAGCCCCAGCATTTT.

This rearrangement joins TRBV6-5 to TRBJ2-7, with a weak D call TRBD2 (7 bases). This CDR3 is 15 amino acids long. Between the trimmed V and J ends, which lost 7 bases and 4 bases, there was a span of 20 bases. CDR1 is MNHEY, CDR2 SVGAGI, per germline. The CDR3 is CASTEWGGVLYEQYF. The DNA for the CDR3 is TGTGCCAGCACCGAATGGGGGGGCGTTCTATACGAGCAGTACTTC.

The chain is built from TRBV28 and TRBJ1-5; a weak D match, TRBD1 (5 bases). This CDR3 contains 12 residues. CDR1 MDHEN and CDR2 SYDVKM come from the germline V gene. Trimming removed 8 bases at V and 4 bases at J, with 9 bases between. Here the CDR3 DNA reads TGTGCCAGCGAGACAGCGAATCAGCCCCAGCATTTT. It codes for CASETANQPQHF.

V is TRBV5-6 and J is TRBJ2-7; 12 bases match TRBD1. Germline values: CDR1 SGHDT, CDR2 YYEEEE. V was pared by 4 bases and J by 6 bases, with 5 bases of the junction left unmatched. The CDR3 is 14 amino acids. The CDR3 loop reads CASSEGTGGAEQYF. The CDR3 coding sequence is TGTGCCAGCAGCGAAGGGACAGGGGGCGCCGAGCAGTACTTC.

The rearrangement links TRBV5-1 to TRBJ1-1; 9 positions match TRBD1. With V trimmed by 3 bases and J by 5 bases, 5 bases remained unmatched. This CDR3 is built from 14 residues. From germline, CDR1 is SGHRS and CDR2 YFSETQ. As DNA, the CDR3 is TGCGCCAGCAGCTCTACAGGGGGCAGGACTGAAGCTTTCTTT. Residues: CASSSTGGRTEAFF. Filled out from reference TRBV5-1 and TRBJ1-1, the complete variable domain reads KAGVTQTPRYLIKTRGQQVTLSCSPISGHRSVSWYQQTPGQGLQFLFEYFSETQRNKGNFPGRFSGRQFSNSRSEMNVSTLELGDSALYLCASSSTGGRTEAFFGQGTRLTVV.

V and J are TRBV30 and TRBJ1-3; 9 nucleotides match TRBD1. CDR1 and CDR2 from the germline V gene are GTSNPN and SVGIG (reference sequence). The CDR3 consists of 14 residues. Losses at the gene ends were 3 bases for V and 4 bases for J; bases not matched to a gene: 4. CDR3 nucleotides: TGTGCCTGGAGCCGGGGACAGGGAGGAAACACCATATATTTT. As protein: CAWSRGQGGNTIYF.

This clone was recorded a few times. The chain couples TRBV2 to TRBJ1-6, with 7 positions matching TRBD1. The length of the CDR3 is 13 residues. With V trimmed by 5 bases and J by 10 bases, 5 bases remained unmatched. Germline V gene data show CDR1 as SNHLY and CDR2 as FYNNEI. CDR3 region: CASSNTGVSPLHF. CDR3 bases: TGTGCCAGCAGTAATACAGGGGTCTCACCCCTCCACTTT.

Here the CDR3 reads CASSWGQGNYGYTF. The CDR3 DNA sequence: TGCGCCAGCAGCTGGGGACAGGGTAACTATGGCTACACCTTC. This chain joins TRBV5-1 and TRBJ1-2; 9 bases map to TRBD1. From germline, CDR1 is SGHRS and CDR2 YFSETQ. This CDR3 spans 14 amino acids. Losses at the gene ends were 3 bases for V and 1 base for J; bases not matched to a gene: 1.

The V gene is TRBV28, the J gene TRBJ1-1, with unresolved D. The V and J ends lost 7 bases and 0 bases respectively, with 6 bases between them. Germline lookup yields CDR1 MDHEN and CDR2 SYDVKM. This CDR3 spans 12 amino acids. The CDR3 sequence is CASIQLNTEAFF. In nucleotides, the CDR3 is TGTGCCAGCATCCAGTTGAACACTGAAGCTTTCTTT.

V and J are TRBV7-8 and TRBJ1-1, with D possibly TRBD1 on 5 matching bases. Germline values: CDR1 SGHVS, CDR2 FQNEAQ. This CDR3 has 12 amino acids. Trimming stripped 5 bases from V and 8 bases from J, with 12 bases between. CDR3 sequence (DNA): TGTGCCAGCAGCCTCCCCGGGGGGGAAGCTTTCTTT. Translation: CASSLPGGEAFF. Full variable domain (remainder filled in from reference TRBV7-8 and TRBJ1-1): GAGVSQSPRYKVAKRGQDVALRCDPISGHVSLFWYQQALGQGPEFLTYFQNEAQLDKSGLPSDRFFAERPEGSVSTLKIQRTQQEDSAVYLCASSLPGGEAFFGQGTRLTVV.

The chain uses TRBV5-1 and TRBJ2-7; 9 bases align to TRBD1. After removal of 0 bases from V and 7 bases from J, the junction contained 14 bases not matched to a gene. Germline values: CDR1 SGHRS, CDR2 YFSETQ. The CDR3 has 17 residues. The CDR3 DNA follows: TGCGCCAGCAGCTTGGTAGGACAGGGGCCAAAGGGGAGGGAGCAGTACTTC. This encodes CASSLVGQGPKGREQYF.

The chain links TRBV7-9 to TRBJ1-2; D uncertain. With 3 bases removed from V and 7 bases from J, the gap between germline ends came to 15 bases. This CDR3 contains 14 residues. From germline, CDR1 is SEHNR and CDR2 FQNEAQ (reference sequence). The CDR3 DNA is TGTGCCAGCAGCTTTTCGTCTAACCAAGTTGGCTACACCTTC. Residues: CASSFSSNQVGYTF. Looking up the rest from reference TRBV7-9 and TRBJ1-2 gives the full variable domain: DTGVSQNPRHKITKRGQNVTFRCDPISEHNRLYWYRQTLGQGPEFLTYFQNEAQLEKSRLLSDRFSAERPKGSFSTLEIQRTEQGDSAMYLCASSFSSNQVGYTFGSGTRLTVV.

The J gene is TRBJ2-2, the V gene TRBV5-6; D unclear. The V gene's germline CDR1 is SGHDT and CDR2 YYEEEE. The V gene lost 2 bases and the J gene lost 6 bases, with 8 bases spanning the gap. The CDR3 runs to 13 residues. The CDR3 DNA follows: TGTGCCAGCAGCTTTAGTTCGGCCGGGGAGCTGTTTTTT. This codes for CASSFSSAGELFF.

The J gene is TRBJ1-1, the V gene TRBV19; D might be TRBD1 (6 bases). Trimming left V 6 bases short and J 6 bases short, with 14 bases between. The germline V gene has CDR1 LNHDA and CDR2 SQIVND (reference sequence). This CDR3 region has 13 residues. CDR3 residues: CASSVTRGSEAFF. In DNA form, the CDR3 reads TGTGCCAGTAGCGTCACCAGGGGCTCTGAAGCTTTCTTT. The full variable domain, completed using reference TRBV19 and TRBJ1-1, is DGGITQSPKYLFRKEGQNVTLSCEQNLNHDAMYWYRQDPGQGLRLIYYSQIVNDFQKGDIAEGYSVSREKKESFPLTVTSAQKNPTAFYLCASSVTRGSEAFFGQGTRLTVV.

This sequence joins TRBV10-3 and TRBJ2-5; maybe TRBD2 (6 bases). Germline V gives CDR1 ENHRY, CDR2 SYGVKD. CDR3 size: 15 residues. Deletions cut 5 bases from V and 2 bases from J, with 15 bases between. The CDR3 nucleotides read TGTGCCATCAGTTTGGACTACCCGATTCAAGAGACCCAGTACTTC. Translated: CAISLDYPIQETQYF.

This chain joins TRBV6-5 and TRBJ1-3, with D unclear. Looked up from germline, CDR1 is MNHEY and CDR2 is SVGAGI. The V gene lost 4 bases and the J gene lost 2 bases, with 9 bases spanning the gap. There are 14 residues in the CDR3. The CDR3 nucleotides read TGTGCCAGCAGTTGGAGGGAAGCTGGAAACACCATATATTTT. It is translated as CASSWREAGNTIYF.

V gene TRBV6-6 combines with J gene TRBJ1-1; 8 bases line up with TRBD1. Germline loops: CDR1 MNHNY, CDR2 SVGAGI (reference sequence). The junction had 11 bases not matched to a gene; V was cut back by 5 bases and J by 0 bases. The CDR3 covers 17 residues. For the CDR3, the DNA is TGTGCCAGCAGTCTCTACCACGGACAGGGTATGAACACTGAAGCTTTCTTT. Encoded protein: CASSLYHGQGMNTEAFF.

The table lists this clone with a count of one. This sequence joins TRBV28 and TRBJ2-7, with 7 bases lining up with TRBD2. The germline V gene has CDR1 MDHEN and CDR2 SYDVKM. The CDR3 runs to 15 residues. The J segment lost 3 bases and the V segment lost 2 bases, leaving 7 bases of the junction unmatched. CDR3 coding DNA: TGTGCCAGCAGTTTAGGCGGGGGAAGCCACTACGAGCAGTACTTC. It yields the protein CASSLGGGSHYEQYF. Using reference TRBV28 and TRBJ2-7 for the parts outside the CDR3, the full variable domain is DVKVTQSSRYLVKRTGEKVFLECVQDMDHENMFWYRQDPGLGLRLIYFSYDVKMKEKGDIPEGYSVSREKKERFSLILESASTNQTSMYLCASSLGGGSHYEQYFGPGTRLTVT.

The chain is built from TRBV10-3 and TRBJ2-2, with 8 bases identical to TRBD2. In germline, CDR1 is ENHRY, CDR2 SYGVKD. The CDR3 runs 16 residues. After removal of 6 bases from V and 4 bases from J, the junction contained 10 bases not matched to a gene. CDR3 DNA sequence: TGTGCCATCAGCGAACTAACTAGCGGTGTCACCGGGGAGCTGTTTTTT. Translated: CAISELTSGVTGELFF.

The chain couples TRBV13 to TRBJ1-2; 7 bases map to TRBD1. With V trimmed by 7 bases and J by 0 bases, 8 bases remained unmatched. Germline V gives CDR1 PRHDT, CDR2 FYEKMQ (reference sequence). This CDR3 contains 15 residues. The CDR3 DNA follows: TGTGCCAGCACCCCAGGGGGAAGAGCTAACTATGGCTACACCTTC. Translated, it gives CASTPGGRANYGYTF.

This sequence joins TRBV3-1 (or the pseudogene TRBV3-2) and TRBJ1-1; the D gene is possibly TRBD1 (6 bases). Germline V gene data show CDR1 as LGHDT and CDR2 as YNNKEL (reference sequence). The CDR3 runs 13 residues. Trimming took 4 bases from V and 1 from J, leaving 7 bases between them. The CDR3 sequence is CASSRGQNTEAFF. The CDR3 region has the DNA TGTGCCAGCAGCCGGGGACAGAACACTGAAGCTTTCTTT.

The chain couples TRBV7-3 to TRBJ1-1, with D perhaps TRBD1 (5 bases). Germline V gives CDR1 SGHTA, CDR2 FQGTGA. The CDR3 is made up of 15 amino acids. The V end was cut by 2 bases, the J end by 1 base, with 11 bases between. The CDR3 is CASSLSGRENTEAFF. The CDR3 DNA is TGTGCCAGCAGCTTATCCGGCAGGGAGAACACTGAAGCTTTCTTT.

The chain recombines TRBV7-9 with TRBJ1-3, with D tentatively TRBD1 (5 bases). The germline V gene has CDR1 SEHNR and CDR2 FQNEAQ (reference sequence). Trimming removed 3 bases at V and 8 bases at J, with 11 bases between. This CDR3 has 13 amino acids. The CDR3 sequence: CASSLGGLDTIYF. In DNA, the CDR3 is TGTGCCAGCAGCTTGGGGGGGTTGGACACCATATATTTT.

This clone was observed a handful of times. CDR3 in amino acids: CASSWGPWRKLFF. The CDR3, as DNA: TGTGCCAGCAGTTGGGGGCCCTGGAGAAAACTGTTTTTT. The chain employs TRBV12-3 or TRBV12-4 and TRBJ1-4; possible D gene TRBD1, 6 bases. This CDR3 spans 13 amino acids. The ends were cut back, 4 bases at V and 10 bases at J, with 13 bases in the middle.

This chain uses TRBV27 with TRBJ2-5, with 10 bases lining up with TRBD1. Germline V gives CDR1 MNHEY, CDR2 SMNVEV (reference sequence). This CDR3 contains 15 residues. The V segment lost 3 bases and the J segment 5 bases; nucleotides outside the gene matches: 6. CDR3 sequence (DNA): TGTGCCAGCAGTTTTAGGACAGGGGGTCGGGAGACCCAGTACTTC. This encodes CASSFRTGGRETQYF.